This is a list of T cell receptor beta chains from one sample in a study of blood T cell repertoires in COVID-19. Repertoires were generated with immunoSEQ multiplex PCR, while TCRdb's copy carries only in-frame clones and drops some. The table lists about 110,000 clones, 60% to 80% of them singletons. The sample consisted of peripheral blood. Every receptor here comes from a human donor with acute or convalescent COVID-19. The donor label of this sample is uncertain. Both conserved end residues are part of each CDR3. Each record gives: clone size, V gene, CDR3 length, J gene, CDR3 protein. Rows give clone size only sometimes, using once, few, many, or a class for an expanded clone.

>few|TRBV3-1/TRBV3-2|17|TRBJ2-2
CASSQERLLTRTGELFF
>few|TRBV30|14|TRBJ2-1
CAWVRGRGYNEQFF
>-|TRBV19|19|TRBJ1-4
CASSIARGIRGGLMEKLFF
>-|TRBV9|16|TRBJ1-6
CASSVGAGGYNSPLHF
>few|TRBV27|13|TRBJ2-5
CASSNYRDETQYF
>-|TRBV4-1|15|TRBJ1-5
CASSQQGYSNQPQHF
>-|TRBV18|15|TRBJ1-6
CASSPFGTGMAPLHF
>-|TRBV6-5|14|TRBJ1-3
CASRAQGAGNTIYF
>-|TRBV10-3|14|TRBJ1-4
CAISGGQGGEKLFF
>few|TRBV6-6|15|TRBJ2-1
CASSYLGTVYNEQFF
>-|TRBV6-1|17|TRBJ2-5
CASSEAGQTPYQETQYF
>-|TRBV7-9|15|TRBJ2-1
CASSVTSGARNEQFF
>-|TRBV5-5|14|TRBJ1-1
CASSLDRGYTEAFF
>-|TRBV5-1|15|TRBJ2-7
CASRPAGWMSYEQYF
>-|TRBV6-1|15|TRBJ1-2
CASSEPPTDNYGYTF
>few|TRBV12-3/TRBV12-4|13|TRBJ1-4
CASSPDRGEKLFF
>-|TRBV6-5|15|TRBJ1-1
CASSSQGYMNTEAFF
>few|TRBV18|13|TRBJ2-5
CASSLGLQETQYF
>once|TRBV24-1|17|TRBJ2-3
CATSDRRTGGFTDTQYF
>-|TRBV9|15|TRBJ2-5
CASSLRQGALETQYF
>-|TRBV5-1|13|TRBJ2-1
CASSLYPGNEQFF
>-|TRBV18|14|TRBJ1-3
CASSTTGTGNTIYF
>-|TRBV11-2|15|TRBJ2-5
CASSSAGGSGETQYF
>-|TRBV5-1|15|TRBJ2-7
CASSLGTGISYEQYF
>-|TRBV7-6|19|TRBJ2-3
CASSGPKWGRGRAADTQYF
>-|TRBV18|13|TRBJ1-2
CASSEDRDYGYTF
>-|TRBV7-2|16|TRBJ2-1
CASSLEAGGPYNEQFF
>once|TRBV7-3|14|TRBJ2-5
CASSITGSRGTQYF
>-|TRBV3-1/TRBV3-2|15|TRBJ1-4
CASSQGSSANEKLFF
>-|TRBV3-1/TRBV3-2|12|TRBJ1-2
CASSLDRGGYTF
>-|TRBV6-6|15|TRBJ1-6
CASSYSGIEDSPLHF
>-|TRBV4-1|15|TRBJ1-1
CASSQGRAGNTEAFF
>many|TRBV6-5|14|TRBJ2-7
CASRRLAGGYEQYF
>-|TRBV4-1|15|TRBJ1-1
CASSLPGTADTEAFF
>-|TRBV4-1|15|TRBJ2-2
CASSLQGGAGGELFF
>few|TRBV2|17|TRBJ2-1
CASSEAWGLAGGDEQFF
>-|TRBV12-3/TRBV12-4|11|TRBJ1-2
CASSSGDGYTF
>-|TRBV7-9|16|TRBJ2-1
CASSPNSGTGPHEQFF
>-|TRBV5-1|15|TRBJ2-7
CASRRSSQDGLEQYF
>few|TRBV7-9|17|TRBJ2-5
CASSLAGASRYQETQYF
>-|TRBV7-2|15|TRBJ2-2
CASSLGTTRTGELFF
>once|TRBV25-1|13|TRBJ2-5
CASLGRGKETQYF
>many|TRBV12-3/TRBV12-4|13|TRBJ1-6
CASKTGIFSPLHF
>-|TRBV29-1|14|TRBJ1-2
CSVGDRVVSQGYTF
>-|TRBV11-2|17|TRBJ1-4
CASSPTGGFMANEKLFF
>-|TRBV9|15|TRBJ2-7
CASSVGQGTPYEQYF
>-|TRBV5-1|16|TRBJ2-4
CASSGGVSLRENIQYF
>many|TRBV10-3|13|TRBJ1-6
CAISASISSPLHF
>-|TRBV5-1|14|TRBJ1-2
CASSLGDSNYGYTF
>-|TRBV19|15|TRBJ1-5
CASSPKPGSNQPQHF
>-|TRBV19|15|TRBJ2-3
CASSHRDRGTDTQYF